Below are 6 T cell receptor beta chains sequenced from a single sample in a study of CD8 T cells in Susac syndrome. cDNA came from around 0.5 to 1 ug RNA primed by random hexamers. In TCRdb, the immunoSEQ multiplex PCR reads were re-called with MiXCR into one record per CDR3 protein. The sample includes about 180,000 distinct CDR3 sequences, approximately 96% seen only once; the top ten take around 0.093%. Material for sequencing was CD4+ T cells from PBMCs. The receptor source for this set is a human donor with multiple sclerosis.

V gene TRBV15 combines with J gene TRBJ2-2; 8 nucleotides match TRBD1. Germline values: CDR1 LNHNV, CDR2 YYDKDF (reference sequence). The V segment lost 3 bases and the J segment 2 bases; nucleotides outside the gene matches: 5. This CDR3 has 16 amino acids. The DNA of the CDR3 is TGTGCCACCAGCAGGGGAGGACAGGGCAACACCGGGGAGCTGTTTTTT. Protein: CATSRGGQGNTGELFF.

The J gene is TRBJ2-7, the V gene TRBV28; D possibly corresponds to TRBD1 (6 bases). V lost 8 bases and J 3 bases, leaving 11 bases between the germline ends. This CDR3 is built from 12 residues. CDR1 is MDHEN and CDR2 is SYDVKM in the germline V gene. The CDR3 loop reads CASWDTRYEQYF. CDR3 sequence (DNA): TGTGCCAGCTGGGACACCCGCTACGAGCAGTACTTC.

The chain is built from TRBV9 and TRBJ2-3, with 11 bases identical to TRBD2. The V gene end was trimmed by 2 bases and the J gene end by 5 bases; junction bases not matched to a gene: 10. Germline V lookup: CDR1 SGDLS, CDR2 YYNGEE. The CDR3 is made up of 17 amino acids. The CDR3 here is CASSVAWGLAEGDTQYF. The CDR3 nucleotides are TGTGCCAGCAGCGTGGCCTGGGGACTAGCGGAAGGAGATACGCAGTATTTT.

The chain combines TRBV29-1 with TRBJ1-4; TRBD1 matches at 7 bases. V dropped 6 bases and J dropped 6; count of bases not matched to a gene: 7. CDR3 length: 13 residues. Per germline, CDR1 SQVTM and CDR2 ANQGSEA. Here the CDR3 DNA reads TGCAGCGTAGGCGACAGGGTGGATGAAAAACTGTTTTTT. Residues: CSVGDRVDEKLFF.

This rearrangement joins TRBV7-2 to TRBJ2-7; no clear D gene. Germline V gene data show CDR1 as SGHTA and CDR2 as FQGNSA. This CDR3 comprises 13 residues. V gave up 4 bases and J gave up 0 bases, with 7 bases separating them. The CDR3 DNA is TGTGCCAGCAGCTGGACGGACTCCTACGAGCAGTACTTC. This gives the protein CASSWTDSYEQYF. The full variable domain, in which reference TRBV7-2 and TRBJ2-7 provide the parts outside the CDR3, is GAGVSQSPSNKVTEKGKDVELRCDPISGHTALYWYRQSLGQGLEFLIYFQGNSAPDKSGLPSDRFSAERTGGSVSTLTIQRTQQEDSAVYLCASSWTDSYEQYFGPGTRLTVT.

The rearrangement links TRBV2 to TRBJ1-2, with D perhaps TRBD1 (6 bases). V lost 8 bases, J lost 8 bases, and 15 bases lay in between. Looked up from germline, CDR1 is SNHLY and CDR2 is FYNNEI. CDR3 size: 12 residues. The CDR3 is CASSAGAHGYTF. The CDR3, as DNA: TGTGCCAGCTCGGCGGGGGCTCACGGCTACACCTTC.